Listed below are T cell receptor beta chains from one sample, sequenced in a study of OX40 agonist ivuxolimab in advanced cancers. Profiling relied on immunoSEQ multiplex PCR, and the TCRdb table lists in-frame clones only, not all of them. Seen here are fewer than 90,000 clones, more than 85% observed once, and the top ten hold over 2%. The material was CD4+ or CD8+ T cells sorted from blood, obtained in a trial of the OX40 agonist ivuxolimab. The source is an adult with an advanced solid tumor such as melanoma, head and neck, liver or kidney cancer. Each CDR3 is given with its conserved first and last residue. The order of the fields is V gene, J gene, D gene, clone size, CDR3 DNA, CDR3 protein. The D gene is left open where the match is weak. Size is stated for part of the rows, as once, few or many counts, or as a class when the clone is expanded.

>TRBV28|TRBJ1-5|NA|NA
TGTGCCAGCACTAACAGTTTACAGCCCCAGCATTTT
CASTNSLQPQHF
>TRBV5-1|TRBJ2-2|TRBD2|NA
TGCGCCAGCAGCTTGGGCGGGAGGGCCCACGGGGAGCTGTTTTTT
CASSLGGRAHGELFF
>TRBV11-1|TRBJ2-5|NA|NA
TGTGCCAGCAGCTTAGCAGTTGGGACCCAGTACTTC
CASSLAVGTQYF
>TRBV19|TRBJ1-1|NA|few
TGTGCCAGTACCTCTTGGGAGCGAAACACTGAAGCTTTCTTT
CASTSWERNTEAFF
>TRBV5-8|TRBJ1-1|TRBD1|NA
TGTGCCAGCAGCCGGACAGGGGGCGTTATAGCTTTCTTT
CASSRTGGVIAFF
>TRBV18|TRBJ1-3|NA|NA
TGTGCCAGCTCACCCGGGATCCACTCTGGAAACACCATATATTTT
CASSPGIHSGNTIYF
>TRBV7-8|TRBJ1-2|TRBD1|NA
TGTGCCAGCAGCCCGGGACAGGGGACGTATGGCTACACCTTC
CASSPGQGTYGYTF
>TRBV19|TRBJ1-5|NA|NA
TGTGCCAGTAGCAACAGGGAAGAAAATCAGCCCCAGCATTTT
CASSNREENQPQHF
>TRBV20-1|TRBJ2-1|NA|NA
TGCAGTGCGACAATGTTGAATGAGCAGTTCTTC
CSATMLNEQFF
>TRBV19|TRBJ1-4|NA|NA
TGTGCCAGTAGTAAAAACCGGGGGGAAAAACTGTTTTTT
CASSKNRGEKLFF
>TRBV6-1|TRBJ2-1|NA|NA
TGTGCCAGCAGTGAAGCGACCATGGGCTCCTACAATGAGCAGTTCTTC
CASSEATMGSYNEQFF
>TRBV2|TRBJ2-6|NA|NA
TGTGCCAGCCGCCCCGGGACACTAAGCTCTGGGGCCAACGTCCTGACTTTC
CASRPGTLSSGANVLTF
>TRBV5-1|TRBJ2-7|TRBD2|NA
TGCGCCAGCAGCATGGCGGGGGGCACCTACGAGCAGTACTTC
CASSMAGGTYEQYF
>TRBV5-5|TRBJ2-3|NA|NA
TGTGCCAGCAGCTTGGCCGCGGGACAGCAAAGACCCCTAGCCACAGATACGCAGTATTTT
CASSLAAGQQRPLATDTQYF
>TRBV2|TRBJ2-7|NA|NA
TGTGCCAGCAGAGAGGGCTCCTACGAGCAGTACTTC
CASREGSYEQYF
>TRBV15|TRBJ1-1|NA|once
TGTGCCACCAGCAGAGGCGCGCCGAACACTGAAGCTTTCTTT
CATSRGAPNTEAFF
>TRBV5-1|TRBJ1-1|TRBD1|once
TGCGCCAGCAGCCCCGGGACAGGGGATGCCCGCACTGAAGCTTTCTTT
CASSPGTGDARTEAFF
>TRBV2|TRBJ2-7|TRBD2|NA
TGTGCCAGCAGGGAGAGACTAGCTGGGGGCTACGAGCAGTACTTC
CASRERLAGGYEQYF
>TRBV7-9|TRBJ2-1|NA|NA
TGTGCCAGCAGCTCGTTCAGGGGTTCCTACAATGAGCAGTTCTTC
CASSSFRGSYNEQFF
>TRBV4-2|TRBJ1-5|NA|NA
TGTGCCAGCAGCCAAGGAGGTCGCGGCAATCAGCCCCAGCATTTT
CASSQGGRGNQPQHF
>TRBV19|TRBJ1-5|TRBD1|NA
TGTGCCAGTAGTAGTCAACAGGGGGTCGGGCAGCCCCAGCATTTT
CASSSQQGVGQPQHF
>TRBV4-1|TRBJ2-7|NA|NA
TGCGCCAGCAGCCGACAGCTACCCTCCTACGAGCAGTACTTC
CASSRQLPSYEQYF
>TRBV5-1|TRBJ2-5|NA|NA
TGCGCCAGCAGCTTGGAACAGTCAGCAGAGACCCAGTACTTC
CASSLEQSAETQYF
>TRBV10-3|TRBJ2-7|NA|NA
TGTGCCATCAGCCCCGGAGTGGGTAGCGGCACCTACGAGCAGTACTTC
CAISPGVGSGTYEQYF
>TRBV6-6|TRBJ2-3|NA|NA
TGTGCCAGCAGGCCCCCTAGCACAGATACGCAGTATTTT
CASRPPSTDTQYF
>TRBV11-1|TRBJ2-3|TRBD2|NA
TGTGCCAGCAGCTTAGCCGGACTAGCCACAGATACGCAGTATTTT
CASSLAGLATDTQYF
>TRBV27|TRBJ2-2|NA|NA
TGTGCCAGCAGTTTCCAGACAACAAACACCGGGGAGCTGTTTTTT
CASSFQTTNTGELFF
>TRBV11-2|TRBJ2-7|NA|NA
TGTGCCAGCAGCTTAGTTGGGACCTACGAGCAGTACTTC
CASSLVGTYEQYF
>TRBV29-1|TRBJ2-1|TRBD2|NA
TGCAGCGGGGGGACTATACTTAGCTCCTACAATGAGCAGTTCTTC
CSGGTILSSYNEQFF
>TRBV19|TRBJ1-2|TRBD1|NA
TGTGCCAGTAGTACACTAGGACAGGGGCGGTCAGCTAACTATGGCTACACCTTC
CASSTLGQGRSANYGYTF
>TRBV2|TRBJ1-1|NA|NA
TGTGCCAGCAGTAACAGGATGAACACTGAAGCTTTCTTT
CASSNRMNTEAFF
>TRBV9|TRBJ1-2|NA|NA
TGTGCCAGCAGCGTAGGAGGCCAAGCTAACTATGGCTACACCTTC
CASSVGGQANYGYTF
>TRBV25-1|TRBJ1-1|TRBD1|NA
TGTGCCAGCAGTGAGACAGGGCTGAACACTGAAGCTTTCTTT
CASSETGLNTEAFF
>TRBV5-4|TRBJ1-2|NA|NA
TGTGCCAGCTCCGACGCAAACTATGGCTACACCTTC
CASSDANYGYTF
>TRBV7-2|TRBJ2-7|NA|NA
TGTGCCAGCAGCTTAGCGGGGACGGTACAGTACTTC
CASSLAGTVQYF
>TRBV2|TRBJ1-2|NA|NA
TGTGCCAGCAGGTCCGGGGGCGAGGGCTACACCTTC
CASRSGGEGYTF
>TRBV7-2|TRBJ2-5|NA|NA
TGTGCCAGCAGCTTCAACACAGGGATGCGGGAGACCCAGTACTTC
CASSFNTGMRETQYF
>TRBV19|TRBJ2-6|NA|NA
TGTGCCAGTAGTCCGGGGACCTATCCCTCTGGGGCCAACGTCCTGACTTTC
CASSPGTYPSGANVLTF
>TRBV27|TRBJ2-5|TRBD2|NA
TGTGCCAGCAGTTTATCTCTTCCGACTAGCGGGAGGGTGGGGGAGACCCAGTACTTC
CASSLSLPTSGRVGETQYF
>TRBV4-1|TRBJ1-2|NA|NA
TGCGCCAGCAGCCAAGACCCAGCAGTCTATGGCTACACCTTC
CASSQDPAVYGYTF
>TRBV11-2|TRBJ1-1|TRBD1|NA
TGTGCCAGCAGCCTACTTGGACAGGGTAGGACTGAAGCTTTCTTT
CASSLLGQGRTEAFF
>TRBV29-1|TRBJ1-2|NA|NA
TGCAGCGTTGAAGATCCGTTCGGGCAGGGCTATGGCTACACCTTC
CSVEDPFGQGYGYTF
>TRBV30|TRBJ2-7|NA|NA
TGTGCCTGGAGTGGGGGCTCCTACGAGCAGTACTTC
CAWSGGSYEQYF
>TRBV6-1|TRBJ2-1|TRBD2|NA
TGTGCCAGCAGTGAATATGAGTTACTAGCGGGAAACGAGCAGTTCTTC
CASSEYELLAGNEQFF
>TRBV11-3|TRBJ2-1|TRBD2|NA
TGTGCCAGCAGCTGGGCCGTTGGCCGGGAGGGTAATGAGCAGTTCTTC
CASSWAVGREGNEQFF
>TRBV9|TRBJ2-5|NA|NA
TGTGCCAGCAGCTCGGGGCTGGTGGGGACCCAGTACTTC
CASSSGLVGTQYF
>TRBV30|TRBJ2-3|TRBD2|NA
TGTGCCTGGACGGTCGGGAGGATTGATACGCAGTATTTT
CAWTVGRIDTQYF
>TRBV11-2|TRBJ2-1|TRBD2|NA
TGTGCCAGCAGCTCCCGACTAGCGGGAGGGGCTAATGAGCAGTTCTTC
CASSSRLAGGANEQFF
>TRBV7-8|TRBJ2-2|NA|NA
TGTGCCAGCAGCTTAGGTGGTCGGAGGACCGGGGAGCTGTTTTTT
CASSLGGRRTGELFF
>TRBV7-9|TRBJ2-2|TRBD1|NA
TGTGCCAGCAGCCGGGGACAGGGGGCCGGGGAGCTGTTTTTT
CASSRGQGAGELFF
>TRBV5-4|TRBJ1-1|NA|few
TGTGCCAGCAGCTCGGTCCAAGGAGGAGCTTTCTTT
CASSSVQGGAFF
>TRBV29-1|TRBJ2-1|NA|NA
TGCAGCGTCGGCGTTTACAATGAGCAGTTCTTC
CSVGVYNEQFF
>TRBV5-1|TRBJ2-7|TRBD2|NA
TGCGCCAGCAGCTTGGGAGGGAGGGCCTACGAGCAGTACTTC
CASSLGGRAYEQYF
>TRBV5-6|TRBJ1-1|NA|once
TGTGCCAGCAGCCACAGGGAGGCTATCAGTGAAGCTTTCTTT
CASSHREAISEAFF
>TRBV5-1|TRBJ2-3|NA|NA
TGCGCCAGCAGCAAGGGACTCTTCATCACAGATACGCAGTATTTT
CASSKGLFITDTQYF